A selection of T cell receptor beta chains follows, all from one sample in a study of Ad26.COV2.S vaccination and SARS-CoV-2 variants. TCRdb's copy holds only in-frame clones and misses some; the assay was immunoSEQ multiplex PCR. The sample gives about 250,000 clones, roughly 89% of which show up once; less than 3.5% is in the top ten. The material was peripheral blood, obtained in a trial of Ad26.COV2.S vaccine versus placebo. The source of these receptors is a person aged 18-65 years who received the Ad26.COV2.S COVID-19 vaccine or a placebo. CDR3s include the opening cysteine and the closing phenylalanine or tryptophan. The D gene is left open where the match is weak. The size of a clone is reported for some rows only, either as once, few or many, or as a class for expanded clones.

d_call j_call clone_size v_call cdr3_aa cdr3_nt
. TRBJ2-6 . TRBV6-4 CASSDGAGANVLTF TGTGCCAGCAGTGACGGGGCGGGGGCCAACGTCCTGACTTTC
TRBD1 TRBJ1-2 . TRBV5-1 CASSGTANYGYTF TGCGCCAGCAGCGGGACAGCTAACTATGGCTACACCTTC
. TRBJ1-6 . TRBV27 CASRPYSYNSPLHF TGTGCCAGCAGACCCTACTCCTATAATTCACCCCTCCACTTT
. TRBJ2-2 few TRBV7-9 CASSRGVTGELFF TGTGCCAGCAGCAGGGGTGTCACCGGGGAGCTGTTTTTT
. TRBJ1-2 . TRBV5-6 CASSFRDTLRDGYTF TGTGCCAGCAGCTTCCGGGACACCCTTAGAGATGGCTACACCTTC
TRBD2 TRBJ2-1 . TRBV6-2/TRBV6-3 CASSYSSGKWSEQFF TGTGCCAGCAGTTATAGCAGCGGGAAATGGAGTGAGCAGTTCTTC
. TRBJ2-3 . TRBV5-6 CASSLTVDTQYF TGTGCCAGCAGCTTGACGGTAGATACGCAGTATTTT
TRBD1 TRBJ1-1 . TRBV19 CASSLTGGVFAEAFF TGTGCCAGTAGCTTAACAGGGGGCGTCTTCGCTGAAGCTTTCTTT
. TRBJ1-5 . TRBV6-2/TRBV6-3 CASSLPTGLLSSQHF TGTGCCAGCAGCCTACCGACAGGCCTGCTTTCGTCCCAGCATTTT
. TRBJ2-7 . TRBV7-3 CASSLDRGPSYEQYF TGTGCCAGCAGTCTGGACCGGGGACCCTCCTACGAGCAGTACTTC
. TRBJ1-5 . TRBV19 CASSSFRSDQPQHF TGTGCCAGTAGTTCTTTCAGATCGGATCAGCCCCAGCATTTT
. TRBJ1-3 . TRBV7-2 CASSLASSGNTIYF TGTGCCAGCAGCTTGGCAAGTTCTGGAAACACCATATATTTT
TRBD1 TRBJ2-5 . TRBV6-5 CASSWTGGQETQYF TGTGCCAGCAGCTGGACAGGGGGACAAGAGACCCAGTACTTC
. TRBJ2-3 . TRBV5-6 CASSLSLVDTQYF TGTGCCAGCAGCTTGTCCCTCGTAGATACGCAGTATTTT
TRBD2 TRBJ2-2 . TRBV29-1 CSVGLAGATGELFF TGCAGCGTTGGTCTAGCGGGGGCGACCGGGGAGCTGTTTTTT
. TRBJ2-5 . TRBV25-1 CASSPWTEETQYF TGTGCCAGCAGTCCCTGGACGGAAGAGACCCAGTACTTC
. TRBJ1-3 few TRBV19 CASSIQGSSGNTIYF TGTGCCAGTAGTATACAGGGAAGCTCTGGAAACACCATATATTTT
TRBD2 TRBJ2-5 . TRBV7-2 CASTSGAGGPETQYF TGTGCCAGCACCTCCGGGGCGGGGGGGCCAGAGACCCAGTACTTC
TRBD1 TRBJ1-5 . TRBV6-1 CASSEPTGRGQPQHF TGTGCCAGCAGTGAGCCGACAGGGAGGGGTCAGCCCCAGCATTTT
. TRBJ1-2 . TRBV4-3 CASSQDVFQSILYGYTF TGCGCCAGCAGCCAAGATGTCTTCCAGAGCATACTCTATGGCTACACCTTC
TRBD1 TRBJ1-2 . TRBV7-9 CASSLRQGNYGYTF TGTGCCAGCAGCTTAAGACAGGGGAACTATGGCTACACCTTC
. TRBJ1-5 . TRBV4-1 CASSHPLGVSNQPQHF TGCGCCAGCAGCCATCCGCTCGGGGTTAGCAATCAGCCCCAGCATTTT
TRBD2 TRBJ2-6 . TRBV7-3 CASSPLGLAGTSGANVLTF TGTGCCAGCAGCCCATTGGGACTAGCGGGGACCTCTGGGGCCAACGTCCTGACTTTC
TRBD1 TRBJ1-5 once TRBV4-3 CASSQELGRGAGQPQHF TGCGCCAGCAGCCAAGAACTGGGCAGGGGGGCCGGACAGCCCCAGCATTTT
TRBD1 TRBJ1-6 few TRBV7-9 CASRGTRDRNSPLHF TGTGCCAGCAGAGGAACCCGGGACAGAAATTCACCCCTCCACTTT
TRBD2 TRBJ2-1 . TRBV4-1 CASSLAGGYNSYNEQFF TGCGCCAGCAGCCTAGCGGGGGGGTATAACTCCTACAATGAGCAGTTCTTC
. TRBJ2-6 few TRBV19 CASKDGDSGANVLTF TGTGCCAGCAAGGACGGGGACTCTGGGGCCAACGTCCTGACTTTC
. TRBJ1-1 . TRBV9 CASSVQTGQGEAFF TGTGCCAGCAGCGTCCAGACAGGTCAGGGTGAAGCTTTCTTT